A selection of T cell receptor beta chains follows, all from one sample in a study of shared clonotypes between healthy human individuals. Sequencing used immunoSEQ multiplex PCR; TCRdb keeps in-frame clones, though not all of them. The sample has millions of clones, 85% to 95% seen once. Sequencing was performed on naive CD8+ T cells from PBMCs. These receptors were obtained from a man younger than 30 in good health. Some clones in this sample may be carry-over from other donors' samples. CDR3s leave out the opening cysteine and the closing phenylalanine or tryptophan. Only part of the rows carry a size: once, few, many, or a class if the clone is expanded.

CDR3aa | abundance | v_gene
ASSPLGGKEQY | NA | TRBV13
ASSFREADTQY | NA | TRBV13
ASSYSRDRVSIEAF | few | TRBV6-5
ASSQDSGASYEQY | NA | TRBV4-1
ASTPGGRSGPNYGYT | NA | TRBV9
ASSPRTSRDTQY | NA | TRBV7-9
ASSYSDPSHEQF | NA | TRBV6-6
ASSQGSTSTDTQY | NA | TRBV4-2
ASSIYRSTEAF | once | TRBV19
ASSLESGSTYEQY | NA | TRBV7-6
ASSSRTDTQY | NA | TRBV27
ASTAAGTGGHNEQF | NA | TRBV4-1
ASSLTGTSGGYSYEQY | NA | TRBV5-1
ASSYYRGGETQY | NA | TRBV6-5
ASSSGIQLFNEKLF | NA | TRBV7-2
ASATLGEPGELF | NA | TRBV7-9
ASSLGQGASGYT | NA | TRBV7-6
ASSELAGYT | NA | TRBV25-1
ASKSSSGPSSYEQY | NA | TRBV28
ASSFVSRNTIY | once | TRBV28
ASSTGQANYGYT | NA | TRBV9
ASQLPGNTIY | NA | TRBV9
ASSSSGLAGRGWTSEQY | NA | TRBV27
ASSPGTGGIDTQY | once | TRBV5-1
ASTGGWPYEQY | NA | TRBV6-1
ASSLSLGGKF | NA | TRBV5-6
ASSTETGGWNYGYT | NA | TRBV19
ASSLDLTSGSRYEQY | NA | TRBV11-2
ASSLSLAGGDTQY | few | TRBV27
ASSQDRGYNSPLH | once | TRBV4-1
ASSVWTSASGDTQY | NA | TRBV9
AWSAAGAGETQY | NA | TRBV30
ASSPTGTNYGYT | NA | TRBV27
ASNGRVGLGDEQF | NA | TRBV2
ASSRAGADYGYT | NA | TRBV9
ASSLVLAGWHEQF | NA | TRBV7-3
ASSPFRAATDTQY | NA | TRBV9
ASSFDSNYGYT | NA | TRBV11-2
ASSRLTLNNEQF | NA | TRBV5-4